The 9 T cell receptor beta chains below were found in one sample sequenced in a study of molecular identifiers for immune sequencing clone quantification. TCRdb fed the PCR reads into MiXCR, producing one record per CDR3 protein. The data show about 640,000 distinct CDR3 sequences, around 20% seen once. The sequencing sample was made of naive CD8+ T cells from blood, with Jurkat cell RNA spiked in. Described subset: FACS-sorted CD8+CD4-CCR7+CD45RA+ naive T cells. The receptors here all came from a human donor in good health. Some libraries in this study had Jurkat cell RNA spiked in.

This clonotype was detected ten times or more. J is TRBJ2-3 and V is TRBV20-1; D uncertain. Between the trimmed V and J ends, which lost 1 base and 0 bases, there was a span of 5 bases. Germline assignment: CDR1 DFQATT and CDR2 SNEGSKA (reference sequence). The CDR3 consists of 13 residues. The DNA for the CDR3 is TGCAGTGCTAGAGGGGCCAGCACAGATACGCAGTATTTT. Translation: CSARGASTDTQYF.

This clonotype turned up a few times. This rearrangement joins TRBV7-8 to TRBJ2-2, with TRBD1 matching over 9 bases. Germline V gene lookup returns CDR1 SGHVS and CDR2 FQNEAQ. The CDR3 extends over 15 amino acids. The V gene end was trimmed by 1 base and the J gene end by 7 bases; junction bases not matched to a gene: 4. CDR3: CASSLGTGVGGELFF. Written as DNA, the CDR3 is TGTGCCAGCAGCTTAGGGACAGGGGTCGGCGGGGAGCTGTTTTTT. The whole variable domain, remainder taken from reference TRBV7-8 and TRBJ2-2, is GAGVSQSPRYKVAKRGQDVALRCDPISGHVSLFWYQQALGQGPEFLTYFQNEAQLDKSGLPSDRFFAERPEGSVSTLKIQRTQQEDSAVYLCASSLGTGVGGELFFGEGSRLTVL.

This clonotype came up many times. V and J are TRBV27 and TRBJ2-3; D call uncertain. With 1 base removed from V and 3 bases from J, the gap between germline ends came to 8 bases. Per the germline V gene, CDR1 is MNHEY and CDR2 is SMNVEV (reference sequence). The CDR3 has 14 amino acids. CDR3 in amino acids: CASSLYRETDTQYF. The DNA of the CDR3 is TGTGCCAGCAGTTTATATAGGGAAACAGATACGCAGTATTTT.

Worth noting for this clonotype: Relative to the germline gene, one junction end is altered; a read error may explain this. In nucleotides, the CDR3 is TGTGCCAGCTCCCCCTCGGACGGAGAGAACGCCGGGGAGCTGTTTTTT. Encoded protein: CASSPSDGENAGELFF. The chain employs TRBV18 and TRBJ2-2; D gene unclear. Germline CDR1 is KGHSH and CDR2 is LQKENI. The CDR3 sequence is 16 residues long.

This clonotype occurred many times. For the CDR3, the DNA is TGTGCCAGCAGCTCGAGGGCTAGCGGGTTCCAAGAGACCCAGTACTTC. It yields the protein CASSSRASGFQETQYF. The V call is TRBV5-6, the J call TRBJ2-5; 8 bases are a match to TRBD2. V was pared by 3 bases and J by 1 base, with 8 bases of the junction left unmatched. The CDR3 sequence is 16 residues long. Germline lookup yields CDR1 SGHDT and CDR2 YYEEEE.

This clonotype was detected ten times or more. V usage is TRBV14 and J usage is TRBJ2-3; no clear D gene. The CDR3 sequence is 15 residues long. Trimming removed 0 bases from V and 5 bases from J, with 12 bases in between. Germline values: CDR1 SGHDN, CDR2 FVKESK. CDR3 nucleotide sequence: TGTGCCAGCAGCCAAGATGTGGGTTGGGGAGATACGCAGTATTTT. Protein: CASSQDVGWGDTQYF.

As concerns this clonotype: This clone may be a read error of a much larger clone one base away. The chain combines TRBV27 with TRBJ1-5; a weak D match, TRBD1 (5 bases). Per the germline V gene, CDR1 is MNHEY and CDR2 is SMNVEV (reference sequence). This CDR3 is 16 amino acids long. V shed 0 bases and J shed 5 bases, with 14 bases lying between them. The CDR3: CASSLSGRQFDQPQHF. In DNA form, the CDR3 reads TGTGCCAGCAGTTTATCCGGCCGACAGTTCGATCAGCCCCAGCATTTT.

This clonotype was picked up many times. The rearrangement links TRBV24-1 to TRBJ2-1; D uncertain. CDR3 length: 12 residues. Trimming took off 4 bases at V and 8 bases at J, with 8 bases between the two ends. Germline V CDR1 and CDR2: KGHDR, SFDVKD. The CDR3 here is CATSEDGYEQFF. The CDR3 DNA sequence: TGTGCCACCAGTGAAGACGGGTATGAGCAGTTCTTC.

This clonotype was picked up many times. This rearrangement joins TRBV4-1 to TRBJ2-7; 16 bases align to TRBD2. The CDR3 has 14 amino acids. Germline values: CDR1 MGHRA, CDR2 YSYEKL. With 8 bases clipped from V and 5 bases from J, the junction kept 3 bases outside the gene matches. In nucleotides, the CDR3 is TGCGCCAGCGCGGGACTAGCGGGGGGGGACGAGCAGTACTTC. Its translation is CASAGLAGGDEQYF.